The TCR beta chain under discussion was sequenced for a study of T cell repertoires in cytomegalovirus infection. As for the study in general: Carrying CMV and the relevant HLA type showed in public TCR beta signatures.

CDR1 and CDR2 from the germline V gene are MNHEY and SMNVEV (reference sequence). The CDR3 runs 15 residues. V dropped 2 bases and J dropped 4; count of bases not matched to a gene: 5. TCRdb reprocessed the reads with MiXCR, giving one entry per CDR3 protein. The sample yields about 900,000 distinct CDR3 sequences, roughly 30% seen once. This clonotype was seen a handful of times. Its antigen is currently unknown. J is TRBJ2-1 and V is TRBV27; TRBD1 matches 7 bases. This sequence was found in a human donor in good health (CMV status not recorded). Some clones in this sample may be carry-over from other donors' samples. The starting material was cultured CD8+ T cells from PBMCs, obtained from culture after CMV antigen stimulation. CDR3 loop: CASSLGNRGYNEQFF. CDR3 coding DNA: TGTGCCAGCAGTTTAGGGAACAGGGGATACAATGAGCAGTTCTTC.